The present T cell receptor (beta chain) was sequenced within a study of control samples from healthy donors and cancer patients. The assay was immunoSEQ multiplex PCR, and TCRdb's table has in-frame clones only and misses some. Found here are about 160,000 clones, around nine tenths of them singletons; the top ten hold around 12%. V lost 5 bases to trimming and J lost 6 bases; unmatched junction nucleotides: 9. Germline V gene lookup returns CDR1 SGHTA and CDR2 FQGTGA. CDR3 length equals 15 residues. The sequenced material came from blood. J is TRBJ2-1 and V is TRBV7-3, with 8 bases fitting TRBD2. The TCR sequence derives from a man younger than 40 in good health. The CDR3 region has the DNA TGTGCCAGCAGCCCTTTGACGGGAGGGTTCAATGAGCAGTTCTTC. Translated: CASSPLTGGFNEQFF.